One and the same sample provided the 26 T cell receptor beta chains below, sequenced in a study of cytomegalovirus exposure and HLA in healthy donors. Primers for the PCR totalled 60 Vbeta and 13 Jbeta. The method was immunoSEQ multiplex PCR; TCRdb's version includes in-frame clones alone and lacks a portion of them. The data contain tens of thousands of clones, roughly three quarters of them singletons. Source material: PBMCs. These receptors all come from a woman aged 25 to 39 in good health and CMV-seropositive.

The V and J genes are TRBV30 and TRBJ2-7; D perhaps matches TRBD2 (5 bases). From germline, CDR1 is GTSNPN and CDR2 SVGIG (reference sequence). CDR3 size: 12 residues. The V and J ends lost 3 bases and 4 bases respectively, with 10 bases between them. In nucleotides, the CDR3 is TGTGCCTGGAGATCCGGGGTATACGAGCAGTACTTC. Translated, it gives CAWRSGVYEQYF.

The rearrangement joins TRBV27 to TRBJ2-5; 9 positions agree with TRBD2. The J call is in doubt because the DNA end fits TRBJ2-7 better. The germline V gene encodes CDR1 MNHEY and CDR2 SMNVEV (reference sequence). The CDR3 covers 16 residues. The chain's CDR3 is CASSFLSGGASYEQYF. The CDR3 bases are TGTGCCAGCAGTTTTCTTAGCGGGGGAGCCTCCTACGAGCAGTACTTC.

J is TRBJ2-7 and V is TRBV5-4; possible D gene TRBD2, 6 bases. V was pared by 1 base and J by 4 bases, with 12 bases between. CDR1 SGHNT and CDR2 YYREEE come from the germline V gene (reference sequence). This CDR3 region has 14 residues. CDR3 region: CASSLIGLQYEQYF. The CDR3 DNA is TGTGCCAGCAGCTTGATCGGACTACAATACGAGCAGTACTTC.

The rearrangement links TRBV29-1 to TRBJ1-3, with D possibly being TRBD1 (5 bases). This CDR3 is built from 15 residues. With 5 bases removed from V and 4 bases from J, the gap between germline ends came to 18 bases. From germline, CDR1 is SQVTM and CDR2 ANQGSEA. CDR3 sequence: CSVYGTAETGNTIYF. CDR3 coding DNA: TGCAGCGTTTATGGGACTGCAGAAACGGGAAACACCATATATTTT.

V usage is TRBV5-4 and J usage is TRBJ2-7, with D perhaps TRBD1 (7 bases). V gave up 0 bases and J gave up 4 bases, with 14 bases separating them. The CDR3 sequence is 15 residues long. Germline values: CDR1 SGHNT, CDR2 YYREEE (reference sequence). CDR3 sequence reads: CASSLAQQGTYEQYF. The DNA for the CDR3 is TGTGCCAGCAGCTTGGCCCAACAGGGGACTTACGAGCAGTACTTC.

The chain has TRBV4-2 and TRBJ2-1, with 9 positions matching TRBD2. This CDR3 is built from 16 residues. With 0 bases clipped from V and 12 bases from J, the junction kept 12 bases outside the gene matches. Germline lookup yields CDR1 LGHNA and CDR2 YNFKEQ. The CDR3 sequence is CASSQDVAGGGPTQFF. CDR3 sequence (DNA): TGTGCCAGCAGCCAAGACGTGGCGGGAGGGGGCCCGACGCAGTTCTTC.

About this clone: At one end, the junction sequence differs from germline, possibly due to a read error. This chain links TRBV19 with TRBJ1-2, with 7 positions matching TRBD1. The germline CDR1 and CDR2 sequences are LNHDA and SQIVND (reference sequence). The CDR3 is 17 residues long. For the CDR3, the DNA is TGTGCCAGTAGTGACCAGGGACGGCTGACAGGGCGGTATGGTTACACCTTC. This encodes CASSDQGRLTGRYGYTF.

The rearrangement joins TRBV13 to TRBJ1-4, with a possible D match to TRBD1 (6 bases). Germline lookup yields CDR1 PRHDT and CDR2 FYEKMQ (reference sequence). This CDR3 contains 15 residues. Trimming removed 5 bases at V and 6 bases at J, with 16 bases between. The CDR3 reads CASSRGRGSYEKLFF. The CDR3 DNA is TGTGCCAGCAGCAGGGGGAGGGGTTCGTATGAAAAACTGTTTTTT.

The V call is TRBV7-3, the J call TRBJ2-7, with 7 nucleotides matching TRBD1. V shed 2 bases, J shed 6 bases, and the junction held 10 bases outside the gene matches. The CDR3 runs to 15 residues. Germline V gives CDR1 SGHTA, CDR2 FQGTGA. CDR3 in DNA: TGTGCCAGCAGCTTATACGGGACAGATGGTGGCGAGCAGTACTTC. It is translated as CASSLYGTDGGEQYF. Complete variable domain (other parts from reference TRBV7-3 and TRBJ2-7): GAGVSQTPSNKVTEKGKYVELRCDPISGHTALYWYRQSLGQGPEFLIYFQGTGAADDSGLPNDRFFAVRPEGSVSTLKIQRTERGDSAVYLCASSLYGTDGGEQYFGPGTRLTVT.

This clone has more than one count but fewer than ten. The chain uses TRBV7-9 and TRBJ1-2; 11 nucleotides line up with TRBD1. After removal of 0 bases from V and 8 bases from J, the junction contained 5 bases not matched to a gene. CDR1 is SEHNR, CDR2 FQNEAQ, per germline (reference sequence). There are 15 residues in the CDR3. CDR3 in DNA: TGTGCCAGCAGCTTAGCCCGGACAGGGGGCGACGGCTACACCTTC. This sequence encodes CASSLARTGGDGYTF. Together with reference TRBV7-9 and TRBJ1-2, the CDR3 gives the full variable domain: DTGVSQNPRHKITKRGQNVTFRCDPISEHNRLYWYRQTLGQGPEFLTYFQNEAQLEKSRLLSDRFSAERPKGSFSTLEIQRTEQGDSAMYLCASSLARTGGDGYTFGSGTRLTVV.

The chain uses TRBV5-6 and TRBJ2-1; tentatively, D is TRBD2 (7 bases). The CDR3 runs 16 residues. Germline V CDR1 and CDR2: SGHDT, YYEEEE. Trimming pared 2 bases from V and 2 bases from J, leaving 14 bases between. The CDR3 DNA follows: TGTGCCAGCAGCTTCGCGGGGGCCAATACCTACAATGAGCAGTTCTTC. It specifies CASSFAGANTYNEQFF.

The chain couples TRBV2 to TRBJ1-5; TRBD1 matches at 9 bases. The germline CDR1 and CDR2 sequences are SNHLY and FYNNEI. The CDR3 is 18 amino acids. J gave up 5 bases and V 7 bases, and 18 bases lay outside the gene matches. For the CDR3, the DNA is TGTGCCAGCACCGACTTCCCACAGGGGGCGAGTAGGGATCAGCCCCAGCATTTT. This translates into CASTDFPQGASRDQPQHF.

The chain carries TRBV28 and TRBJ1-3; 10 nucleotides agree with TRBD1. The CDR3 has 15 amino acids. Trimming at V came to 3 bases and at J to 7 bases, leaving 6 bases not matched to a gene. Germline V gene data show CDR1 as MDHEN and CDR2 as SYDVKM. This CDR3 reads CASSFGGTGVNTIYF. Here the CDR3 DNA reads TGTGCCAGCAGTTTCGGGGGGACAGGGGTGAACACCATATATTTT.

The chain is built from TRBV5-4 and TRBJ2-1, with D perhaps TRBD2 (6 bases). Per the germline V gene, CDR1 is SGHNT and CDR2 is YYREEE (reference sequence). The CDR3 sequence is 14 residues long. V dropped 6 bases and J dropped 6 bases, with 16 bases sitting between them. The CDR3 protein is CASTLAAGLNEQFF. In DNA form, the CDR3 reads TGTGCCAGCACCCTAGCTGCGGGGCTCAATGAGCAGTTCTTC.

The chain carries TRBV20-1 and TRBJ2-2; no clear D gene. The CDR3 is 11 amino acids. Trimming stripped 6 bases from V and 8 bases from J, with 10 bases between. CDR1 and CDR2 from the germline V gene are DFQATT and SNEGSKA (reference sequence). CDR3 residues: CSAAPGGELFF. The CDR3 nucleotides are TGCAGTGCAGCGCCTGGGGGGGAGCTGTTTTTT.

J is TRBJ2-7 and V is TRBV29-1; 7 bases fit TRBD1. Trimming removed 4 bases from V and 3 bases from J; junction bases left unmatched: 9. CDR1 and CDR2 (germline): SQVTM, ANQGSEA. The CDR3 loop spans 14 amino acids. DNA for the CDR3: TGCAGCGTTGCCGGGCCGGCAGGGGGCTACGAGCAGTACTTC. Its protein product is CSVAGPAGGYEQYF.

The rearrangement links TRBV30 to TRBJ1-3; D might be TRBD1 (6 bases). Per the germline V gene, CDR1 is GTSNPN and CDR2 is SVGIG (reference sequence). CDR3 length: 14 amino acids. V lost 8 bases to trimming and J lost 0 bases, with 14 bases between them. This chain's CDR3 is CALSRTDSGNTIYF. The CDR3 DNA reads as TGTGCCCTCAGTCGGACAGACTCTGGAAACACCATATATTTT.

The gene calls are TRBV28 and TRBJ2-7; a weak D match, TRBD2 (5 bases). This CDR3 has 13 amino acids. V lost 2 bases and J 5 bases, leaving 10 bases between the germline ends. Looked up from germline, CDR1 is MDHEN and CDR2 is SYDVKM. Written as DNA, the CDR3 is TGTGCCAGCAGTTTAAGGCTAGCCCACGAGCAGTACTTC. Protein: CASSLRLAHEQYF.

DNA of the CDR3: TGTGCCAGCAGCTTAGGGCAAAGTGGGCCGAACACTGAAGCTTTCTTT. It yields the protein CASSLGQSGPNTEAFF. V usage is TRBV7-2 and J usage is TRBJ1-1, with D hard to call. CDR1 SGHTA and CDR2 FQGNSA come from the germline V gene. V was cut by 1 base and J by 1 base, with 13 bases left in between. The CDR3 totals 16 residues. Supplemented by reference TRBV7-2 and TRBJ1-1, the full variable domain reads GAGVSQSPSNKVTEKGKDVELRCDPISGHTALYWYRQSLGQGLEFLIYFQGNSAPDKSGLPSDRFSAERTGGSVSTLTIQRTQQEDSAVYLCASSLGQSGPNTEAFFGQGTRLTVV.

The V gene is TRBV25-1, the J gene TRBJ2-7; D ambiguous. The length of the CDR3 is 11 residues. The germline V gene has CDR1 MGHDK and CDR2 SYGVNS. Trimming left V 4 bases short and J 6 bases short, with 7 bases between. DNA of the CDR3: TGTGCCAGCAGTGCCCTCGTCGAGCAGTACTTC. Translating gives CASSALVEQYF.

As for this clone: Additional DNA sequences in this sample encode the identical CDR3. CDR3 in DNA: TGTGCCAGCAGCTTAGTGGGGCAGGGGGCAGGGAACACTGAAGCTTTCTTT. Protein: CASSLVGQGAGNTEAFF. The gene calls are TRBV11-2 and TRBJ1-1; TRBD1 matches 8 bases. The germline V gene encodes CDR1 SGHAT and CDR2 FQNNGV. This CDR3 spans 17 amino acids. V gave up 1 base and J gave up 1 base; unmatched junction bases: 8.

This sequence joins TRBV6-5 and TRBJ2-7; TRBD2 aligns across 8 bases. Germline V gene lookup returns CDR1 MNHEY and CDR2 SVGAGI. The CDR3 length is 16 residues. Trimming cost V 2 bases and J 2 bases; bases outside gene matches: 8. The CDR3 coding sequence is TGTGCCAGCAGTTACGCGGGGGGCAGTTCAACCTACGAGCAGTACTTC. Amino acid sequence: CASSYAGGSSTYEQYF.

The chain is built from TRBV5-1 and TRBJ2-5; a possible D gene is TRBD2 (7 bases). The CDR3 consists of 15 residues. Trimming cost V 3 bases and J 4 bases, with 16 bases left between them. From germline, CDR1 is SGHRS and CDR2 YFSETQ. The chain's CDR3 is CASSSGGPGSETQYF. In DNA form, the CDR3 reads TGCGCCAGCAGCTCCGGGGGGCCGGGGTCAGAGACCCAGTACTTC.

This clone appeared a few times. V usage is TRBV27 and J usage is TRBJ2-2; 10 bases line up with TRBD2. Germline V gene sequence: CDR1 MNHEY, CDR2 SMNVEV (reference sequence). Trimming cost V 7 bases and J 6 bases; bases outside gene matches: 5. The CDR3 contains 14 residues. Here the CDR3 reads CASTSAGGPGELFF. CDR3 DNA: TGTGCCAGCACCTCAGCGGGGGGGCCCGGGGAGCTGTTTTTT.

For this clone: A junction end diverges from the germline sequence, so it may reflect a read error. The rearrangement joins TRBV15 to TRBJ2-6, with D perhaps matching TRBD1 (5 bases). The germline gives CDR1 LNHNV, CDR2 YYDKDF (reference sequence). This CDR3 region has 15 residues. DNA for the CDR3: TGTTCCACCAGCACAAGGGGTTCTGGGGCCAACGTCCTGACTTTC. It translates to CSTSTRGSGANVLTF. The full variable domain, completed using reference TRBV15 and TRBJ2-6, is DAMVIQNPRYQVTQFGKPVTLSCSQTLNHNVMYWYQQKSSQAPKLLFHYYDKDFNNEADTPDNFQSRRPNTSFCFLDIRSPGLGDTAMYLCSTSTRGSGANVLTFGAGSRLTVL.

The chain combines TRBV19 with TRBJ1-2, with D possibly TRBD1 on 6 matching bases. V lost 4 bases, J lost 7 bases, and 16 bases lay in between. Germline values: CDR1 LNHDA, CDR2 SQIVND (reference sequence). The CDR3 runs to 14 residues. The CDR3 protein is CASSTSGGGRGYTF. DNA of the CDR3: TGTGCCAGTAGTACCTCCGGGGGGGGGCGTGGCTACACCTTC.